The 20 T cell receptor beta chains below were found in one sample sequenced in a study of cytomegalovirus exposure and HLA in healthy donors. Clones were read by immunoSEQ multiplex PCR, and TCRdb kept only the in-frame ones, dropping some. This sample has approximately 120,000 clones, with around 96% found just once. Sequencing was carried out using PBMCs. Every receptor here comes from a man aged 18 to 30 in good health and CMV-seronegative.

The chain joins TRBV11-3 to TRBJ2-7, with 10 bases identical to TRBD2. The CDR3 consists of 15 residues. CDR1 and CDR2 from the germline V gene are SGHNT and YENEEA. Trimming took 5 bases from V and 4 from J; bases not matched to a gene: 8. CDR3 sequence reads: CASSPRTSGLYEQYF. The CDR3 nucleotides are TGTGCCAGCAGCCCGCGGACTAGCGGCCTATACGAGCAGTACTTC. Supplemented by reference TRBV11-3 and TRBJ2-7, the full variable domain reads EAGVVQSPRYKIIEKKQPVAFWCNPISGHNTLYWYLQNLGQGPELLIRYENEEAVDDSQLPKDRFSAERLKGVDSTLKIQPAELGDSAVYLCASSPRTSGLYEQYFGPGTRLTVT.

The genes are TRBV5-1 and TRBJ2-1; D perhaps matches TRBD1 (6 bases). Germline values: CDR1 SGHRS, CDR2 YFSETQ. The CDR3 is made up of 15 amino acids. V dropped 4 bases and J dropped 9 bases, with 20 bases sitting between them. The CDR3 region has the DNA TGCGCCAGCAGCGTGGAGGTCCGCAGGGGCGGTGAGCAGTTCTTC. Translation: CASSVEVRRGGEQFF.

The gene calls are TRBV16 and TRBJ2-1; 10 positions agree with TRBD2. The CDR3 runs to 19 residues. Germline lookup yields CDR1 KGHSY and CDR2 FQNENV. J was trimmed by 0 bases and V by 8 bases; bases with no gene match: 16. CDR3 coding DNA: TGTGCCAGCGCCGCGGCAGGACTAGCGGCAATGAGCTCCTACAATGAGCAGTTCTTC. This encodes CASAAAGLAAMSSYNEQFF.

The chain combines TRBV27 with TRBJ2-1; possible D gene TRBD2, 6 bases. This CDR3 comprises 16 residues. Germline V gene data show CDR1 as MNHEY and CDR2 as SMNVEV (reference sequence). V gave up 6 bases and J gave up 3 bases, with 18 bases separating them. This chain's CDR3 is CASRVGRGVYYNEQFF. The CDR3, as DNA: TGTGCCAGCAGGGTCGGGAGAGGGGTCTACTACAATGAGCAGTTCTTC.

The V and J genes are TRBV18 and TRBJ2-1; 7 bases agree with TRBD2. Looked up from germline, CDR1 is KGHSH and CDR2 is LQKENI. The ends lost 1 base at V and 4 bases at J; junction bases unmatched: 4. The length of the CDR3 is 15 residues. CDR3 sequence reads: CASSPRGGGYNEQFF. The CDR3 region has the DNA TGTGCCAGCTCACCACGGGGCGGGGGATACAATGAGCAGTTCTTC.

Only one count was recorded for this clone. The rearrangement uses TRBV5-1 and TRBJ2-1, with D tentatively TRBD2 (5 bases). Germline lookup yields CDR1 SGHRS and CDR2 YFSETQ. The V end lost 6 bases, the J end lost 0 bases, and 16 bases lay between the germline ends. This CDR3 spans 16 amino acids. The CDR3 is CASTKSGSSSYNEQFF. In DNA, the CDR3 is TGCGCCAGCACGAAGAGCGGCTCTAGCTCCTACAATGAGCAGTTCTTC. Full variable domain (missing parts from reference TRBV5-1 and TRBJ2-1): KAGVTQTPRYLIKTRGQQVTLSCSPISGHRSVSWYQQTPGQGLQFLFEYFSETQRNKGNFPGRFSGRQFSNSRSEMNVSTLELGDSALYLCASTKSGSSSYNEQFFGPGTRLTVL.

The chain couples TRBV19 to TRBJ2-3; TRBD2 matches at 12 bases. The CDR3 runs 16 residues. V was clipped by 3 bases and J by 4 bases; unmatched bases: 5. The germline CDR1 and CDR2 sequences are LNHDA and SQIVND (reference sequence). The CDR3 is CASSMTSGSLADTQYF. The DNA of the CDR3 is TGTGCCAGTAGTATGACTAGCGGGAGCTTAGCAGATACGCAGTATTTT.

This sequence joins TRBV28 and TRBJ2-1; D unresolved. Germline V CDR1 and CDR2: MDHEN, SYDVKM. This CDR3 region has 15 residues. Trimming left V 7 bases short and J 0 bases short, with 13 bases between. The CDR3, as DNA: TGTGCCAGCAATACCCCCCCTAGCTCCTACAATGAGCAGTTCTTC. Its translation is CASNTPPSSYNEQFF.

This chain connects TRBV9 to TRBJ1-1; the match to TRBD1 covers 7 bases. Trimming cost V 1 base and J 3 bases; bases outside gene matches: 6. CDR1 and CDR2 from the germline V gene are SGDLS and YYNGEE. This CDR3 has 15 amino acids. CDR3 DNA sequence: TGTGCCAGCAGCGTACAACAGGGGACGGACACTGAAGCTTTCTTT. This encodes CASSVQQGTDTEAFF.

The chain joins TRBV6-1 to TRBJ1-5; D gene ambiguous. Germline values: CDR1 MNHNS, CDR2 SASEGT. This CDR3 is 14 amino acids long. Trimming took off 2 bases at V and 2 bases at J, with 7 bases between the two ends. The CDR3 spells CASSELAGNQPQHF. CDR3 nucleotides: TGTGCCAGCAGTGAATTGGCAGGCAATCAGCCCCAGCATTTT.

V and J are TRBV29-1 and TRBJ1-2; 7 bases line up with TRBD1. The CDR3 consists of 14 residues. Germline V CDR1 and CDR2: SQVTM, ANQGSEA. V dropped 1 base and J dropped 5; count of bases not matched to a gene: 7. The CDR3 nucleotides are TGCAGCGTTGAAGGAACAGGGGAGGCGTATGGCTACACCTTC. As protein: CSVEGTGEAYGYTF.

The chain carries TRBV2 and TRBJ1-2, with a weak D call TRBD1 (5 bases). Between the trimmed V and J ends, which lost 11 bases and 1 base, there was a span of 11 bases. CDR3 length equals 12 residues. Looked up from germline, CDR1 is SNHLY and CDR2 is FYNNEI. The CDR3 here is CAGAKLNYGYTF. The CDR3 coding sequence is TGTGCCGGGGCCAAGCTTAACTATGGCTACACCTTC.

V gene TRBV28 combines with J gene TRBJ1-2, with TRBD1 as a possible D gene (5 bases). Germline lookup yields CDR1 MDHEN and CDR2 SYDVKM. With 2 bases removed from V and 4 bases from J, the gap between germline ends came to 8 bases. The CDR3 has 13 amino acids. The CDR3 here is CASSLQRGYGYTF. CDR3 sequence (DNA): TGTGCCAGCAGTTTACAAAGGGGCTATGGCTACACCTTC.

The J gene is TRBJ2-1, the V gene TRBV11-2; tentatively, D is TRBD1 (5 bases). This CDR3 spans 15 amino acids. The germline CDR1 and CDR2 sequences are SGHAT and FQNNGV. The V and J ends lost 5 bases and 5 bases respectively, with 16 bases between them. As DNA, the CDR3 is TGTGCCAGCAGCAAGGGGCAGGGCAGGCACAATGAGCAGTTCTTC. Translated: CASSKGQGRHNEQFF.

DNA of the CDR3: TGCAGCGTTGTCCGGGGGATCGATGGCTACACCTTC. Amino acids: CSVVRGIDGYTF. V and J are TRBV29-1 and TRBJ1-2; perhaps TRBD1 as D (5 bases). The V end was cut by 4 bases, the J end by 6 bases, with 12 bases between. Germline CDR1 and CDR2: SQVTM and ANQGSEA. The CDR3 runs 12 residues.

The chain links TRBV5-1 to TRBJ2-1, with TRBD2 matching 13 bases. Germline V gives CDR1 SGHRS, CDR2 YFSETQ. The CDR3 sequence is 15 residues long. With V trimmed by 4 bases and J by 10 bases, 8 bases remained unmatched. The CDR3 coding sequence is TGCGCCAGCAGCCCGCCGGGACTAGCGGGGTTCGAGCAGTTCTTC. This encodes CASSPPGLAGFEQFF. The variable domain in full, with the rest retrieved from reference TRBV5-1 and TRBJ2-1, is KAGVTQTPRYLIKTRGQQVTLSCSPISGHRSVSWYQQTPGQGLQFLFEYFSETQRNKGNFPGRFSGRQFSNSRSEMNVSTLELGDSALYLCASSPPGLAGFEQFFGPGTRLTVL.

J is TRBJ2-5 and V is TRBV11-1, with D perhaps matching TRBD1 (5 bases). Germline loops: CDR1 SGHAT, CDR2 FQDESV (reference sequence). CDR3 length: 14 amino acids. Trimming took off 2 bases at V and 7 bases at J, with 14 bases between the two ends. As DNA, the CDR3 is TGTGCCAGCAGCTTACAGGGCTCCTCAAGGACCCAGTACTTC. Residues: CASSLQGSSRTQYF.

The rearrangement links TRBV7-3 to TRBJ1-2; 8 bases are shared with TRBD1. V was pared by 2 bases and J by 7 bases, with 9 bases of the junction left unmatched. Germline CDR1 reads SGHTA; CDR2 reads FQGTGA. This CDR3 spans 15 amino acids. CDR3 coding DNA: TGTGCCAGCAGCTTATCCGGCAGGGGGCTGGGTGGCTACACCTTC. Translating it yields CASSLSGRGLGGYTF.

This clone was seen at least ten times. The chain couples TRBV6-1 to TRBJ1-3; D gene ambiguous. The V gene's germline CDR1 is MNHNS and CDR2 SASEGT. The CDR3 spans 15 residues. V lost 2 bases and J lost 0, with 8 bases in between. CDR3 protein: CASSEFPSSGNTIYF. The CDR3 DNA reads TGTGCCAGCAGTGAATTCCCGAGCTCTGGAAACACCATATATTTT.

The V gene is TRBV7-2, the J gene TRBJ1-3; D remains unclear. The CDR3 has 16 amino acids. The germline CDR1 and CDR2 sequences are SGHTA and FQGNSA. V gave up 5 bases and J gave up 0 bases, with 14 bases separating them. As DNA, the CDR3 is TGTGCCAGCAGCGTCAATTGGGCCGCCTCTGGAAACACCATATATTTT. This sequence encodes CASSVNWAASGNTIYF.